This T cell receptor beta chain was documented in a study of cytomegalovirus exposure and HLA in healthy donors. V was shortened by 0 bases and J by 0 bases, with 10 bases between the two germline ends. The CDR3 covers 15 residues. Germline lookup yields CDR1 SGHRS and CDR2 YFSETQ. PCR used 60 Vbeta primers and 13 Jbeta primers. Assay: immunoSEQ multiplex PCR; the TCRdb copy retains only in-frame clones and omits some. The sample includes approximately 110,000 clones. In the case of this clone: Its antigen is not known.

Study results and caveats: Among CMV-associated TCR beta chains, most appeared HLA-restricted in a later analysis. Some segments of the V type, notably TRBV6-2 and TRBV6-3, were excluded as indistinguishable. Upon later analysis, TCR association rates were observed to vary by HLA locus, being highest for DRB1 and lowest for HLA-C. The study carried out a later analysis of TCR beta sequences. It associated approximately 17,000 of them with specific HLA alleles at a false discovery rate of 0.05.

The source is a man between 40 and 49 years old in good health and CMV-seropositive. The rearrangement joins TRBV5-1 to TRBJ2-7, with D unclear. Input material: PBMCs. The CDR3 protein is CASSLGGSNSYEQYF. The CDR3 DNA follows: TGCGCCAGCAGCTTGGGCGGCAGCAACTCCTACGAGCAGTACTTC. Using reference TRBV5-1 and TRBJ2-7 for the parts outside the CDR3, the full variable domain is KAGVTQTPRYLIKTRGQQVTLSCSPISGHRSVSWYQQTPGQGLQFLFEYFSETQRNKGNFPGRFSGRQFSNSRSEMNVSTLELGDSALYLCASSLGGSNSYEQYFGPGTRLTVT.